Sequencing of this TCR beta chain was carried out in a study of identical twins. Findings and caveats of the study: Insertions were reduced in abundant cord blood beta clonotypes but not in memory repertoires. Invariant MAIT and iNKT cells are populations that could partly confound zero-insertion analyses.

This CDR3 is built from 16 residues. The V gene end was trimmed by 2 bases and the J gene end by 7 bases; junction bases not matched to a gene: 9. The germline gives CDR1 LNHNV, CDR2 YYDKDF (reference sequence). TCRdb fed the 5' RACE reads into MiXCR, producing one record per CDR3 protein. The data contain roughly 150,000 distinct CDR3 sequences, under 4.5% of them seen just once; the ten biggest clones take up 7.5% to 8.5%. In this sample, this clonotype turned up many times. Its target is unknown. The origin of this receptor is a man younger than 35 in good health. V is TRBV15 and J is TRBJ1-4; 8 bases map to TRBD1. Sequenced sample: memory T cells sorted from blood. CDR3 DNA sequence: TGTGCCACCAGCAGAAAACGGGACAGGAGCGTTGAAAAACTGTTTTTT. Its translation is CATSRKRDRSVEKLFF.